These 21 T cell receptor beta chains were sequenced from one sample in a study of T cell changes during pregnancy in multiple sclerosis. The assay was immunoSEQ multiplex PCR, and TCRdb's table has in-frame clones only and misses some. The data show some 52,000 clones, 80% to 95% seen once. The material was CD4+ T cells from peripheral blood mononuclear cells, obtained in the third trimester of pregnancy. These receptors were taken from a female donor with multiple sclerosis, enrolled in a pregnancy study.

The CDR3 nucleotides are TGTGCCAGCAGCTTATCGCTGACAGGCTCCTACGAGCAGTACTTC. As protein: CASSLSLTGSYEQYF. The chain joins TRBV7-9 to TRBJ2-7; possibly TRBD1 for D (6 bases). Germline CDR1 SEHNR, CDR2 FQNEAQ (reference sequence). Trimming cost V 2 bases and J 0 bases, with 11 bases left between them. The CDR3 contains 15 residues.

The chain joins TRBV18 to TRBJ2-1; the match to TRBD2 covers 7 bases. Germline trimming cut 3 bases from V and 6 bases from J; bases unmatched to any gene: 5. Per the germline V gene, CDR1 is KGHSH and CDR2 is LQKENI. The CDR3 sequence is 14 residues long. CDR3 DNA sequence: TGTGCCAGCTCACCTCGGGAGGTCGCCAATGAGCAGTTCTTC. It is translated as CASSPREVANEQFF.

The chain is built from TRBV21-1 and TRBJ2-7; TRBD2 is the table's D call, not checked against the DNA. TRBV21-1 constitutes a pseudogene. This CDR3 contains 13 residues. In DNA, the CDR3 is TGTGCCAGCAGCCCGCGCCGTATCTACGAGCAGTACTTC. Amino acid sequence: CASSPRRIYEQYF.

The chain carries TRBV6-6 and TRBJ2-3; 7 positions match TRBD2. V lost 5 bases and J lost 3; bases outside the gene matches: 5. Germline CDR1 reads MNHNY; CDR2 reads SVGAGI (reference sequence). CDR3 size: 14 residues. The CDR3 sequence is CASSSGVVTDTQYF. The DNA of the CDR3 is TGTGCCAGCAGTAGCGGGGTGGTTACAGATACGCAGTATTTT.

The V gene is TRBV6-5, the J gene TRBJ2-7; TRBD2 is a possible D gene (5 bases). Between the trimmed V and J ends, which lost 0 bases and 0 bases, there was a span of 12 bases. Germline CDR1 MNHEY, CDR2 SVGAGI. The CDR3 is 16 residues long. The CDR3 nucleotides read TGTGCCAGCAGTTACTCTCTAGCACGGGTCTCCTACGAGCAGTACTTC. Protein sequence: CASSYSLARVSYEQYF.

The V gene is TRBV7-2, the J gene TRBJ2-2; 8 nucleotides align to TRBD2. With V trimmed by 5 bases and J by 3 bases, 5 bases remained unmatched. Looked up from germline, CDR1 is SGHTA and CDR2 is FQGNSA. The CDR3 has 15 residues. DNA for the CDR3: TGTGCCAGCAGCGCCGCGGGGGGACACACCGGGGAGCTGTTTTTT. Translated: CASSAAGGHTGELFF.

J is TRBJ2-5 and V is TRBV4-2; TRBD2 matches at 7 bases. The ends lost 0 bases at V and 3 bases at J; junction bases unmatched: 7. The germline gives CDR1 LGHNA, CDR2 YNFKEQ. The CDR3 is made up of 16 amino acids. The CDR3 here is CASSQDWWGGKETQYF. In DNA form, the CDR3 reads TGTGCCAGCAGCCAAGATTGGTGGGGGGGAAAAGAGACCCAGTACTTC.

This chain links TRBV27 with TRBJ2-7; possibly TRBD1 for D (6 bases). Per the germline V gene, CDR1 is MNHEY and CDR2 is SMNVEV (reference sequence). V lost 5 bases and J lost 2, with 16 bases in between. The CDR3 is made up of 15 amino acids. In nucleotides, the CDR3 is TGTGCCAGCAGTCTAAAAACGGACAGCCCCTACGAGCAGTACTTC. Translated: CASSLKTDSPYEQYF.

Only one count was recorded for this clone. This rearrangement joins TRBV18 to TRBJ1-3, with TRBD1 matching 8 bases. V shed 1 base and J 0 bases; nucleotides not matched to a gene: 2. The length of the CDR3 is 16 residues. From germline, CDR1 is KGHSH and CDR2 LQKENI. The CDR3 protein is CASSPRQGNSGNTIYF. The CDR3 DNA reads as TGTGCCAGCTCACCACGACAGGGGAACTCTGGAAACACCATATATTTT. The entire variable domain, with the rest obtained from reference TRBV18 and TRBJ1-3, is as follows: NAGVMQNPRHLVRRRGQEARLRCSPMKGHSHVYWYRQLPEEGLKFMVYLQKENIIDESGMPKERFSAEFPKEGPSILRIQQVVRGDSAAYFCASSPRQGNSGNTIYFGEGSWLTVV.

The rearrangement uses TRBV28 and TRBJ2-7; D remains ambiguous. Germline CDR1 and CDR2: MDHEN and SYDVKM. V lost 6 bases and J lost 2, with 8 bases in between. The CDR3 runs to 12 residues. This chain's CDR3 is CASSSHTYEQYF. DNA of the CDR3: TGTGCCAGCAGCTCACATACCTACGAGCAGTACTTC.

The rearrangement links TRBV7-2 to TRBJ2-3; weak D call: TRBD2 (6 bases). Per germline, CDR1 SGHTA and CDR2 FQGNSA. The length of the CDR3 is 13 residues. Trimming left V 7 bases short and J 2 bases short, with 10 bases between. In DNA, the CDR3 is TGTGCCAGCAATGGCGGGGACACAGATACGCAGTATTTT. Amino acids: CASNGGDTDTQYF.

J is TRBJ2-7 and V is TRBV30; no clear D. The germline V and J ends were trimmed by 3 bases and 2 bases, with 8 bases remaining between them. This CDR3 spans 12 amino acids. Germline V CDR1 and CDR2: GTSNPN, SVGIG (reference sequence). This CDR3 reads CAWRGLPYEQYF. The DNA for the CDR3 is TGTGCCTGGAGGGGCCTTCCCTACGAGCAGTACTTC.

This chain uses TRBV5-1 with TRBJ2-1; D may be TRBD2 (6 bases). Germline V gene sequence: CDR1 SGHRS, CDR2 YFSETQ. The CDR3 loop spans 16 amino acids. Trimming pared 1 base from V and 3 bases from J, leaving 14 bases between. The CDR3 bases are TGCGCCAGCAGCTTGCGAAGATCCGGGGGCTACAATGAGCAGTTCTTC. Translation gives CASSLRRSGGYNEQFF.

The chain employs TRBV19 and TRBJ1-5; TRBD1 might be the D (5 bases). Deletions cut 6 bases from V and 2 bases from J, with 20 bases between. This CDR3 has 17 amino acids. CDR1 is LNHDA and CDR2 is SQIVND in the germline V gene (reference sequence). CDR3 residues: CASSPGPGDYGNQPQHF. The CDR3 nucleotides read TGTGCCAGTAGCCCGGGACCGGGGGATTATGGCAATCAGCCCCAGCATTTT.

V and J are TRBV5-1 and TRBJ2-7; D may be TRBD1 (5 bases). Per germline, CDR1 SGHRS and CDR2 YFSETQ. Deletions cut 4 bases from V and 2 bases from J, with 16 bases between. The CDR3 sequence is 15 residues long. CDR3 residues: CASSLGDGRPYEQYF. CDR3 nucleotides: TGCGCCAGCAGCCTAGGGGATGGCCGTCCCTACGAGCAGTACTTC.

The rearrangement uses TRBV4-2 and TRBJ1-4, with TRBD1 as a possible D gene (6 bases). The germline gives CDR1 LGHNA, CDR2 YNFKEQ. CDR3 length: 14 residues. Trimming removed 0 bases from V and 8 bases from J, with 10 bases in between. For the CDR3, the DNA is TGTGCCAGCAGCCAAGATACAGGGAACGAAAAACTGTTTTTT. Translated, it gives CASSQDTGNEKLFF.

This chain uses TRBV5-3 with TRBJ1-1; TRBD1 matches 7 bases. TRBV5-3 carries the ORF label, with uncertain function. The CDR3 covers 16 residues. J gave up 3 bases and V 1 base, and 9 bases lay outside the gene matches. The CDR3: CARSLPDRPTDTEAFF. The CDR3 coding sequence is TGTGCCAGAAGCTTGCCGGACAGGCCAACGGACACTGAAGCTTTCTTT.

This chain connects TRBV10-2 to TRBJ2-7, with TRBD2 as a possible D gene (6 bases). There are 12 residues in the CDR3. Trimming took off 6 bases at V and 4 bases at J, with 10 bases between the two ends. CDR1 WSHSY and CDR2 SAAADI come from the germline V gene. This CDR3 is CASSGGKYEQYF. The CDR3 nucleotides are TGCGCCAGCAGCGGCGGGAAGTACGAGCAGTACTTC.

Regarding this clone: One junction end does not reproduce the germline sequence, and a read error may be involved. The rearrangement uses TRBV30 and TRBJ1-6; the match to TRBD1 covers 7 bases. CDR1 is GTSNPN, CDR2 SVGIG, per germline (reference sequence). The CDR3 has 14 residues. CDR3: CAWSLFGQDSPLYF. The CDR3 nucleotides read TGTGCCTGGAGTCTTTTCGGACAGGACTCACCCCTCTACTTT.

CDR3 in DNA: TGTGCCATCAGTGGAGGACTTCCCTTGAACACCGGGGAGCTGTTTTTT. It is translated as CAISGGLPLNTGELFF. This chain joins TRBV10-3 and TRBJ2-2; D is perhaps TRBD2 (5 bases). Trimming pared 4 bases from V and 1 base from J, leaving 13 bases between. The CDR3 sequence is 16 residues long. The V gene's germline CDR1 is ENHRY and CDR2 SYGVKD.

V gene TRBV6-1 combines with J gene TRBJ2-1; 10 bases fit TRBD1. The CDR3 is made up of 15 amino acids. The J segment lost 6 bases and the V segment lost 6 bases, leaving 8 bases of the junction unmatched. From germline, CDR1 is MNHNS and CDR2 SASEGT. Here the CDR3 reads CASSAGTGVTNEQFF. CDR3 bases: TGTGCCAGCAGCGCCGGGACAGGGGTGACCAATGAGCAGTTCTTC.